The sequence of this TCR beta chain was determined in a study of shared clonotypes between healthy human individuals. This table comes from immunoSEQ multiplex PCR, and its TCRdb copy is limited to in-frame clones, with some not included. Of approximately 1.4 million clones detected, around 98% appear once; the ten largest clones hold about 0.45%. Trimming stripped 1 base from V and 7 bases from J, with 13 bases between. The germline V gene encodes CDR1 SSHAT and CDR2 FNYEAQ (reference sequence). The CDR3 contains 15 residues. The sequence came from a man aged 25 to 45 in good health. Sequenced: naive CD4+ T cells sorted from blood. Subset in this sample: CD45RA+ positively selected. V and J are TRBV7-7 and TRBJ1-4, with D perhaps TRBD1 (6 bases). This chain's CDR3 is CASSLGGGRGEKLFF. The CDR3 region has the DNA TGTGCCAGCAGCTTAGGTGGGGGGCGAGGTGAAAAACTGTTTTTT.